These T cell receptor beta chains were read from a single sample in a study of cytomegalovirus exposure and HLA in healthy donors. Profiling relied on immunoSEQ multiplex PCR, and the TCRdb table lists in-frame clones only, not all of them. This sample has 100,000 to 150,000 clones; more than 60% occur once, and the top ten carry about 2.1%. The sequenced sample consisted of PBMCs. These receptors were taken from a woman aged 40 to 50 in good health and CMV-seropositive. Both conserved end residues are part of each CDR3. D genes are given only for firm matches. Size tells how often a clone was seen (once, few, many) or the class of an expanded clone, and some rows leave it out.

V gene	clone size	D gene	J gene	CDR3 DNA	CDR3 protein
TRBV19	-	-	TRBJ1-1	TGTGCCAGTAGTACGGGTTTCATGAACACTGAAGCTTTCTTT	CASSTGFMNTEAFF
TRBV28	-	TRBD1	TRBJ2-2	TGTGCCAGCTACGACAGGGGGAACACCGGGGAGCTGTTTTTT	CASYDRGNTGELFF
TRBV7-2	-	TRBD2	TRBJ2-2	TGTGCCAGCAGCTTAGCGTTTGGAAGCGGGAGGAACACCGGGGAGCTGTTTTTT	CASSLAFGSGRNTGELFF
TRBV28	-	TRBD2	TRBJ2-1	TGTGCCAGCAGTTTCGCTAGCGGGGTGGGGGAGCAGTTCTTC	CASSFASGVGEQFF
TRBV2	-	TRBD2	TRBJ2-1	TGTGCCAGCAGAGCCGGGACTAGCGTATACAATGAGCAGTTCTTC	CASRAGTSVYNEQFF
TRBV21-1	-	-	TRBJ2-2	TGTGCCAGCAGCAAATCATTCGGGGAGCTGTTTTTT	CASSKSFGELFF
TRBV9	few	-	TRBJ1-5	TGTGCCAGCAGCAAGGGGCAAGGCAATCAGCCCCAGCATTTT	CASSKGQGNQPQHF
TRBV19	once	-	TRBJ2-5	TGTGCCAGTAGACCTACAGGGTTCGGAGAGACCCAGTACTTC	CASRPTGFGETQYF
TRBV18	-	TRBD1	TRBJ2-5	TGTGCCAGCTCACCTCAAGGGGGCGCGCGGGAGACCCAGTACTTC	CASSPQGGARETQYF
TRBV7-9	-	-	TRBJ2-7	TGTGCCAGCAGCTTAGCCAGGGTGTCCGAGCAGTACTTC	CASSLARVSEQYF
TRBV19	-	TRBD1	TRBJ1-5	TGTGCCAGTAGTATGAGACAGGGGGTCAATCAGCCCCAGCATTTT	CASSMRQGVNQPQHF
TRBV5-1	-	-	TRBJ2-7	TGCGCCAGCAGCTTGGCGGGGAACCACGAGCAGTACTTC	CASSLAGNHEQYF
TRBV15	-	TRBD1	TRBJ2-5	TGTGCCACCAGCAGAGATGGGACAGGACAAGAGACCCAGTACTTC	CATSRDGTGQETQYF
TRBV7-8	-	-	TRBJ1-1	TGTGCCAGCAGCTCCTCTAACGGGAACACTGAAGCTTTCTTT	CASSSSNGNTEAFF
TRBV5-5	few	-	TRBJ1-1	TGTGCCAGCAGCCAGCATTACACAGGAGAGAACACTGAAGCTTTCTTT	CASSQHYTGENTEAFF
TRBV4-3	-	-	TRBJ1-5	TGCGCCAGCAGCCGCCATCGACAGGAAACTCAGCCCCAGCATTTT	CASSRHRQETQPQHF
TRBV2	few	-	TRBJ1-5	TGTGCCAGCAAGACAGGTTATAGCAATCAGCCCCAGCATTTT	CASKTGYSNQPQHF
TRBV5-6	-	-	TRBJ1-4	TGTGCCAGCAGCTTGACCCTCCCCCCGAGAAAACTGTTTTTT	CASSLTLPPRKLFF
TRBV7-2	-	TRBD2	TRBJ2-1	TGTGCCAGCAGCGCCGCTAGCGGGAGTCTCTACAATGAGCAGTTCTTC	CASSAASGSLYNEQFF
TRBV6-1	-	-	TRBJ1-1	TGTGCCAGCAGTGAATCGGGGGAAGGTGAGGCTTTCTTT	CASSESGEGEAFF
TRBV18	-	-	TRBJ2-5	TGTGCCAGCTCACCGGAGACAGCCACACAAGAGACCCAGTACTTC	CASSPETATQETQYF
TRBV7-9	-	-	TRBJ1-6	TGTGCCAGCAGCTTACAGGGCCGGAATTCACCCCTCCACTTT	CASSLQGRNSPLHF
TRBV6-5	-	-	TRBJ2-2	TGTGCCAGCAGTGTTAGACTGGGCGGGGAGCTGTTTTTT	CASSVRLGGELFF
TRBV4-2	once	TRBD1	TRBJ1-6	TGTGCCAGCAGCCAAGATCGGACAGGGGGCAATTCACCCCTCCACTTT	CASSQDRTGGNSPLHF
TRBV6-6	few	-	TRBJ1-1	TGTGCCAGCAGTTACTCGAGCCAGGAAAAACTAGCTTTCTTT	CASSYSSQEKLAFF
TRBV28	-	-	TRBJ1-3	TGTGCCAGCAGTACAGGCTCCTCTGGAAACACCATATATTTT	CASSTGSSGNTIYF
TRBV27	once	-	TRBJ1-1	TGTGCCAGCAGTTTGTATTCGGGGTTGAACACTGAAGCTTTCTTT	CASSLYSGLNTEAFF
TRBV7-9	-	-	TRBJ2-7	TGTGCCAGCAGCTTTAGCAGCTCCTACGAGCAGTACTTC	CASSFSSSYEQYF
TRBV14	-	-	TRBJ2-3	TGTGCCAGCAGCCAGCCTTCCTTACTGACTAGCACAGATACGCAGTATTTT	CASSQPSLLTSTDTQYF
TRBV6-1	-	-	TRBJ2-3	TGTGCCAGCCGGGTCGCGGATACGCAGTATTTT	CASRVADTQYF
TRBV9	few	-	TRBJ2-1	TGTGCCAGCAGCGTAACTGGGAGACACAACAATGAGCAGTTCTTC	CASSVTGRHNNEQFF
TRBV2	-	-	TRBJ1-1	TGTGCCAGCAGTGAATTTCGGGGAATGAACACTGAAGCTTTCTTT	CASSEFRGMNTEAFF
TRBV4-3	-	TRBD2	TRBJ2-1	TGCGCCAGCAGCCAAGATGCCTCTTCGGCGGGGGGATACAATGAGCAGTTCTTC	CASSQDASSAGGYNEQFF
TRBV18	-	TRBD1	TRBJ1-2	TGTGCCACCACGCCCGGACAGGGCCCTTATGGCTACACCTTC	CATTPGQGPYGYTF
TRBV7-3	-	-	TRBJ2-5	TGTGCCAGCAGCTTAACGACTCCAGAGACCCAGTACTTC	CASSLTTPETQYF
TRBV5-4	-	-	TRBJ1-4	TGTGCCAGCAGCAAAATAGGGGGGGCCGGGCAAGAAAAACTGTTTTTT	CASSKIGGAGQEKLFF
TRBV7-6	few	TRBD2	TRBJ2-5	TGTGCCAGCAGCCCTTTTAGCGGGGGGGCTCAAGAGACCCAGTACTTC	CASSPFSGGAQETQYF
TRBV11-2	few	TRBD2	TRBJ2-3	TGTGCCAGCAGCCGACTAGCGGGATCGGTAGATACGCAGTATTTT	CASSRLAGSVDTQYF
TRBV19	-	TRBD1	TRBJ2-1	TGTGCCAGTCATGGGCAGGGGGATTTCAGTGAGCAGTTCTTC	CASHGQGDFSEQFF
TRBV9	-	-	TRBJ2-3	TGTGCCAGCAGCGTACATTCTAGCATATCGGCAGATACGCAGTATTTT	CASSVHSSISADTQYF
TRBV4-3	-	TRBD1	TRBJ2-1	TGCGCCAGCAGCCAAACACTCCTTGGGACAGGGGGTGTAAATGAGCAGTTCTTC	CASSQTLLGTGGVNEQFF
TRBV30	-	TRBD1	TRBJ2-1	TGTGCCTGGAGTAATGAAGGGACAGGGGGCTATTATGAGCAGTTCTTC	CAWSNEGTGGYYEQFF
TRBV30	-	-	TRBJ2-2	TGTGCCTTCGGGGACAGAACCTTTTCGGGGGACACCGGGGAGCTGTTTTTT	CAFGDRTFSGDTGELFF
TRBV27	-	TRBD1	TRBJ2-2	TGTGCCAGCAGTTTCCCCGACAGGGCCGGGACCGGGGAGCTGTTTTTT	CASSFPDRAGTGELFF
TRBV30	-	TRBD1	TRBJ2-1	TGTGCCTGGAGTCGGACAGGGGCCTACTCCTACAATGAGCAGTTCTTC	CAWSRTGAYSYNEQFF
TRBV7-8	few	-	TRBJ1-4	TGTGCCAGCAGCCCCGGGGGGAACCCGGGTGAAAAACTGTTTTTT	CASSPGGNPGEKLFF
TRBV6-6	-	-	TRBJ1-5	TGTGCCAGCAGTTCCCAGGGCAATCAGCCCCAGCATTTT	CASSSQGNQPQHF
TRBV6-5	-	-	TRBJ1-1	TGTGCCAGCCGGGGGGGCCGGTTGAACACTGAAGCTTTCTTT	CASRGGRLNTEAFF
TRBV19	-	-	TRBJ1-2	TGTGCCAGTAGTATTGACAGATACTATGGCTACACCTTC	CASSIDRYYGYTF
TRBV2	-	TRBD2	TRBJ2-1	TGTGCCAGCAGTGAAAGGCTAGCGGGATTATGCGAGCAGTTCTTC	CASSERLAGLCEQFF
TRBV9	few	TRBD2	TRBJ2-1	TGTGCCAGCAGCGCGGCGACTAGCGGGAGGGCCAGTGAGCAGTTCTTC	CASSAATSGRASEQFF